The clone carrying this T cell receptor beta chain was found a few times. Its antigen remains unknown. TCRdb re-derived calls from the 5' RACE reads in MiXCR, one entry per CDR3 protein. Found here are fewer than 550,000 distinct CDR3 sequences, around 20% of them singletons; the top ten hold approximately 8.1%. This sample was included in a study of T-cell memory formation after mild COVID-19. General study findings and limits: The study found balanced CD4/CD8 in clones contracting day 15 to 85 and a CD4+ lean in later expanders.

Sequenced: PBMCs or a T cell subset sorted from them (not recorded which). The TCR originated in an adult woman who had mild COVID-19 (a few samples of this study predate the infection). Cell type and time point are not known.

The CDR3: CASTRDRGRDTQYF. Here the CDR3 DNA reads TGTGCCAGCACCCGGGACAGGGGACGAGATACGCAGTATTTT. This chain links TRBV6-1 with TRBJ2-3; TRBD1 matches 10 bases. CDR1 MNHNS and CDR2 SASEGT come from the germline V gene. After removal of 7 bases from V and 5 bases from J, the junction contained 6 bases not matched to a gene. The CDR3 runs 14 residues.